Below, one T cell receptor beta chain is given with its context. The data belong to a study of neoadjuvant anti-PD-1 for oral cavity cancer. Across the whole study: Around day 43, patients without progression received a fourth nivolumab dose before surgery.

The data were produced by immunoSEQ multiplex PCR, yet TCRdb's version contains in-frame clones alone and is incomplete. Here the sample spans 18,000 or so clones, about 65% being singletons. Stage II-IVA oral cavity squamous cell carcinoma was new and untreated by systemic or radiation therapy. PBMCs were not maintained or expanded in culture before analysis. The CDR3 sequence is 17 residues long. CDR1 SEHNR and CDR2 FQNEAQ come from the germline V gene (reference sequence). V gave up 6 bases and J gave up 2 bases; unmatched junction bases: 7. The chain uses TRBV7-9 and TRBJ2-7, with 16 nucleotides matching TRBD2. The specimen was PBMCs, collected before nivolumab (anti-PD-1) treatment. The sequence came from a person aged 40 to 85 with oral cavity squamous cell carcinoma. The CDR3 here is CASSSSGTSGRAYEQYF. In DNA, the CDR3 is TGTGCCAGCAGTTCCTCCGGGACTAGCGGGAGGGCCTACGAGCAGTACTTC.